The entry that follows covers one T cell receptor beta chain sequence. This clonotype was found many times. The antigen this receptor binds is unknown. Base qualities are not recorded, but no much larger clone differs from it by a single base. The CDR3 covers 11 residues, taking in both the cysteine and the phenylalanine. Just the 33-base CDR3 DNA is kept, in frame starting at base 1. CDR1 and CDR2 are read off the germline V gene (reference sequence) as DFQATT and SNEGSKA. At the junction V is shortened by 6 bases and J by 6 bases; bases outside the gene matches: 4. These data belong to a study of Graves' ophthalmopathy and Graves' hyperthyroidism (dated by TCRdb to 2016 to 2019). A note on the overall study: Peripheral blood was collected at initial diagnosis, prior to any treatment. In total, 135 blood samples were TCR-sequenced: under 45 ophthalmopathy, some 75 hyperthyroidism and about 17 hyperthyroidism-to-ophthalmopathy patients. The study used TCR beta repertoire signatures to distinguish Graves' ophthalmopathy from Graves' hyperthyroidism and to predict progression to ophthalmopathy. An independent validation cohort was composed of fewer than 20 hyperthyroidism patients and approximately 15 patients who later progressed from hyperthyroidism to ophthalmopathy. To explore V-J signatures that distinguish ophthalmopathy from hyperthyroidism, a discovery set of around 100 patients was enrolled, made up of 40 to 45 with ophthalmopathy and some 60 with stable hyperthyroidism. In five to seven hyperthyroidism patients, T-cell repertoires of thyroid tissue and blood were compared. Following sample collection, hyperthyroidism patients were given methimazole at a starting dose of 30 mg daily, and ophthalmopathy patients were given high-dose intravenous methylprednisolone.

Study-wide conclusions, independent of this receptor: In cross-validation, the 13-signature model distinguished ophthalmopathy from stable hyperthyroidism with around 90% sensitivity and about 81% specificity, while in the test set the corresponding values were about 80% and 75%. Most expanded thyroid clonotypes with a frequency above 0.001 also appeared in blood, which suggests that blood repertoires may reflect the immune response in the thyroid. In validation, the model predicted ophthalmopathy progression with about 71% sensitivity and 72.22% specificity; approximately 12 predicted patients were CT-confirmed with GO in a median of around 6.5 months. Sample size was not predetermined statistically, and investigators were not blinded to group allocation.

Patients with ophthalmopathy had moderately to severely active disease, with a Clinical Activity Score of 3 or more, a NOSPECS grade of 4 or more, and a disease duration of less than 3 months. Patients were excluded if they had other autoimmune diseases, uncontrolled infections, pregnancy or lactation. Clinical symptoms, serum thyroxine, TRAb, thyroid ultrasound and orbital computed tomography were used for diagnosis. PBMCs were isolated from 7.5 to 10 ml of fresh peripheral blood by Ficoll-Paque density gradient centrifugation. Total RNA was extracted using Trizol reagent, and RNA quality was checked on an Agilent 2100 Bioanalyzer. For repertoire sequencing, TCR beta CDR3 regions were amplified from RNA transcripts. The first round of RT-PCR was done with HTBI primers and the Qiagen OneStep RT-PCR kit, and was followed by a second round of multiplex PCR, then size selection and purification. The libraries underwent paired-end sequencing with 100 bp reads on an Illumina HiSeq2000. The original pipeline was this. SOAPnuke was used for read processing, and reads with adapters, uncalled bases, a mean Phred below 15, or no exact constant-primer or identifier match were discarded. COPE v1.2.5 was used to merge the high-quality paired reads. Unique nucleotide sequences were defined as clonotypes and aligned to IMGT TRB V, D and J references using MiTCR v1.1. The analysis was limited to V-J combinations with a frequency above 0.0001, which together covered 99.2% of repertoires. A TCR clonal expansion and chaos score per V-J combination was defined as the ratio of F50 clonal expansion to chaos observed in the TCRdist matrix. Features were reduced by Welch's t-statistics and random forest to more than 10 V-J combinations, which fed a naive Bayes classifier. The similarity between thyroid and blood repertoires was quantified using the Morisita-Horn index. TCRdb cleaned the public reads at Q25 with fastp, built clones with MiXCR and kept in-frame beta chains. CDR3 protein duplicates are merged, each entry listing the most common genes and DNA. The V and J calls, along with clone size, are taken from TCRdb and not from the paper's own processing. Present in this sample are approximately 700,000 distinct CDR3 sequences, roughly two fifths of which were seen just once. Roughly 46% of the sample lies in the top ten.

The sequenced material came from peripheral blood. The chain uses TRBV20-1 and TRBJ2-7, with TRBD1 identical over 8 junction bases. The TCR sequence derives from an adult man with Graves' ophthalmopathy. The CDR3 protein sequence reads: CSATTGGEQYF. The DNA sequence is TGCAGTGCAACAACAGGGGGCGAGCAGTACTTC.